Listed here are 18 T cell receptor beta chains from one sample, sequenced in a study of cytomegalovirus exposure and HLA in healthy donors. The study ran its PCR with 60 Vbeta and 13 Jbeta primers. Measured with immunoSEQ multiplex PCR; TCRdb has only the in-frame clones, and not every one. The sample table includes under 90,000 clones. The sequenced sample was PBMCs. The source of these receptors is a man aged 45-60 years in good health and CMV-seropositive.

The chain links TRBV20-1 to TRBJ2-7, with D perhaps matching TRBD2 (6 bases). The germline gives CDR1 DFQATT, CDR2 SNEGSKA (reference sequence). This CDR3 comprises 11 residues. Here the CDR3 reads CSLGSSSEQYF. The CDR3 DNA follows: TGCAGCCTCGGGAGTAGCAGCGAGCAGTACTTC.

The V call is TRBV19, the J call TRBJ1-2, with a weak D call TRBD1 (5 bases). Germline-derived CDR1 and CDR2 are LNHDA and SQIVND (reference sequence). The CDR3 is made up of 13 amino acids. V lost 5 bases and J 5 bases, leaving 12 bases between the germline ends. CDR3 DNA: TGTGCCAGTAGTTCGACAGTCCAATATGGCTACACCTTC. Its protein product is CASSSTVQYGYTF.

The chain employs TRBV27 and TRBJ1-3; TRBD1 is a possible D gene (6 bases). The CDR3 has 15 amino acids. Trimming removed 0 bases from V and 3 bases from J, with 9 bases in between. Germline CDR1 reads MNHEY; CDR2 reads SMNVEV (reference sequence). This CDR3 reads CASSLSQGGGNTIYF. In nucleotides, the CDR3 is TGTGCCAGCAGTTTATCTCAAGGGGGTGGAAACACCATATATTTT.

This sequence joins TRBV28 and TRBJ2-7; a possible D gene is TRBD1 (6 bases). The CDR3 length is 15 residues. From germline, CDR1 is MDHEN and CDR2 SYDVKM. V lost 4 bases and J lost 4, with 17 bases in between. The CDR3 sequence is CASSSGSLDRYEQYF. CDR3 sequence (DNA): TGTGCCAGCAGTTCAGGGAGCTTGGACAGATACGAGCAGTACTTC.

The chain links TRBV5-1 to TRBJ2-5; D unclear. This CDR3 spans 15 amino acids. The V gene's germline CDR1 is SGHRS and CDR2 YFSETQ. V was shortened by 2 bases and J by 7 bases, with 18 bases between the two germline ends. CDR3: CASSFLDTVKGTQYF. The CDR3 region has the DNA TGCGCCAGCAGCTTTCTTGACACTGTGAAAGGGACCCAGTACTTC. The whole variable domain, remainder taken from reference TRBV5-1 and TRBJ2-5, is KAGVTQTPRYLIKTRGQQVTLSCSPISGHRSVSWYQQTPGQGLQFLFEYFSETQRNKGNFPGRFSGRQFSNSRSEMNVSTLELGDSALYLCASSFLDTVKGTQYFGPGTRLLVL.

The chain recombines TRBV6-5 with TRBJ2-2; tentatively, D is TRBD2 (6 bases). Per the germline V gene, CDR1 is MNHEY and CDR2 is SVGAGI. The V gene lost 2 bases and the J gene lost 13 bases, with 14 bases spanning the gap. This CDR3 region has 13 residues. DNA for the CDR3: TGTGCCAGCAGTTACCCGGGAGACAAGGGGCTGTTTTTT. As protein: CASSYPGDKGLFF.

The rearrangement uses TRBV9 and TRBJ2-1; D possibly corresponds to TRBD1 (5 bases). Germline assignment: CDR1 SGDLS and CDR2 YYNGEE. The CDR3 has 15 amino acids. V lost 3 bases to trimming and J lost 7 bases, with 17 bases between them. CDR3 in amino acids: CASSAQGGGQNEQFF. The DNA for the CDR3 is TGTGCCAGCAGCGCTCAGGGTGGCGGCCAAAATGAGCAGTTCTTC.

V usage is TRBV30 and J usage is TRBJ1-6, with D possibly matching TRBD1 (5 bases). CDR3 size: 15 residues. From germline, CDR1 is GTSNPN and CDR2 SVGIG (reference sequence). V was pared by 2 bases and J by 6 bases, with 14 bases between. CDR3 region: CAWSFTGLGNSPLHF. The CDR3 coding sequence is TGTGCCTGGAGTTTTACAGGCCTTGGTAATTCACCCCTCCACTTT.

Of note for this clone: The junction and the germline gene differ at one end; a read error may be behind it. The gene calls are TRBV6-5 and TRBJ2-7; D is unclear. CDR1 MNHEY and CDR2 SVGAGI come from the germline V gene. CDR3 length: 13 residues. The CDR3 coding sequence is TGTGCCAGCAGTCCCGGAGCCAGCTACAAGCAGTACTTC. Translated, it gives CASSPGASYKQYF.

The rearrangement joins TRBV5-4 to TRBJ2-5; 7 bases are a match to TRBD1. Germline assignment: CDR1 SGHNT and CDR2 YYREEE (reference sequence). The CDR3 has 13 amino acids. V trimming: 0 bases; J trimming: 9 bases; junction bases outside the gene matches: 5. The CDR3 spells CASSLDQGESQYF. CDR3 in DNA: TGTGCCAGCAGCTTGGACCAGGGGGAATCCCAGTACTTC. The complete variable domain, with remaining parts taken from reference TRBV5-4 and TRBJ2-5, reads ETGVTQSPTHLIKTRGQQVTLRCSSQSGHNTVSWYQQALGQGPQFIFQYYREEENGRGNFPPRFSGLQFPNYSSELNVNALELDDSALYLCASSLDQGESQYFGPGTRLLVL.

This chain uses TRBV6-1 with TRBJ2-7; D possibly corresponds to TRBD1 (7 bases). Germline V lookup: CDR1 MNHNS, CDR2 SASEGT. This CDR3 comprises 14 residues. Deletions cut 8 bases from V and 0 bases from J, with 14 bases between. The CDR3 sequence: CASAEGDSSYEQYV. CDR3 nucleotides: TGTGCCAGCGCGGAGGGGGACAGCTCCTACGAGCAGTACGTC.

The chain has TRBV20-1 and TRBJ1-1; no reliable D call. This CDR3 comprises 10 residues. CDR1 DFQATT and CDR2 SNEGSKA come from the germline V gene (reference sequence). V gave up 6 bases and J gave up 7 bases, with 9 bases separating them. The chain's CDR3 is CSAFGGEAFF. The CDR3 DNA sequence: TGCAGTGCATTCGGCGGTGAAGCTTTCTTT.

This chain joins TRBV1 and TRBJ2-3; TRBD1 is the table's D call, not checked against the DNA. TRBV1 constitutes a pseudogene. This CDR3 has 15 amino acids. CDR3 residues: CTSSQGTQGKDTQYF. CDR3 coding DNA: TGCACCAGCAGCCAAGGGACACAGGGGAAAGATACGCAGTATTTT.

The V call is TRBV4-1, the J call TRBJ2-3; 9 nucleotides line up with TRBD2. V gave up 2 bases and J gave up 4 bases; unmatched junction bases: 4. Germline V gene lookup returns CDR1 MGHRA and CDR2 YSYEKL. This CDR3 comprises 15 residues. CDR3 DNA: TGCGCCAGCAGCCAATTCGGCGGGAGGGCAGATACGCAGTATTTT. Amino acid sequence: CASSQFGGRADTQYF.

The chain joins TRBV7-8 to TRBJ2-3; D remains ambiguous. The CDR3 covers 14 residues. Germline V lookup: CDR1 SGHVS, CDR2 FQNEAQ. V lost 0 bases to trimming and J lost 5 bases, with 9 bases between them. The CDR3 protein is CASSLAYTGDTQYF. CDR3 in DNA: TGTGCCAGCAGCTTAGCCTATACGGGAGATACGCAGTATTTT.

For the CDR3, the DNA is TGTGCCAGCAGCTTCAGGGGAGGGGACGAGCAGTACTTC. This sequence encodes CASSFRGGDEQYF. This chain uses TRBV7-9 with TRBJ2-7; D is perhaps TRBD2 (7 bases). Germline V lookup: CDR1 SEHNR, CDR2 FQNEAQ (reference sequence). Trimming removed 3 bases from V and 5 bases from J, with 11 bases in between. The CDR3 extends over 13 amino acids.

This clone is medium-sized by frequency. Other nucleotide sequences in the sample specify the same CDR3. The rearrangement links TRBV4-1 to TRBJ2-7, with TRBD1 as a possible D gene (6 bases). V dropped 6 bases and J dropped 4 bases, with 19 bases sitting between them. CDR3 length: 15 amino acids. Germline V gives CDR1 MGHRA, CDR2 YSYEKL. The CDR3 loop reads CASSPWGQDFYEQYV. CDR3 coding DNA: TGCGCCAGCAGTCCCTGGGGGCAGGATTTTTACGAGCAGTACGTC.

The chain carries TRBV6-1 and TRBJ1-1; weak D call: TRBD1 (6 bases). Per germline, CDR1 MNHNS and CDR2 SASEGT. The CDR3 is 13 residues long. The ends were cut back, 6 bases at V and 1 base at J, with 9 bases in the middle. The CDR3: CASRPTGNTEAFF. In DNA form, the CDR3 reads TGTGCCAGCAGACCGACAGGGAACACTGAAGCTTTCTTT.